This T cell receptor (beta chain) was profiled in a study of patients and donors after allogeneic stem cell transplantation. This clonotype was observed many times. TCRdb re-analysed the RT-PCR reads in MiXCR, keeping a single row per CDR3 protein. The table lists approximately 430,000 distinct CDR3 sequences, under 20% of them singletons. The specimen was blood, either unsorted or a sorted T cell fraction (not recorded which). This sequence originates from a human donor who was either an allogeneic HSCT recipient or a stem cell or donor lymphocyte infusion donor (not recorded which). It is not recorded whose cells these are; they may come from a transplant donor.

The DNA of the CDR3 is TGTGCCAGCAGCATGACAGGGGCTACTTACGAGCAGTACTTC. The encoded protein is CASSMTGATYEQYF. The chain links TRBV28 to TRBJ2-7; 8 positions match TRBD1. The CDR3 covers 14 residues. The germline gives CDR1 MDHEN, CDR2 SYDVKM. Losses at the gene ends were 6 bases for V and 4 bases for J; bases not matched to a gene: 8.